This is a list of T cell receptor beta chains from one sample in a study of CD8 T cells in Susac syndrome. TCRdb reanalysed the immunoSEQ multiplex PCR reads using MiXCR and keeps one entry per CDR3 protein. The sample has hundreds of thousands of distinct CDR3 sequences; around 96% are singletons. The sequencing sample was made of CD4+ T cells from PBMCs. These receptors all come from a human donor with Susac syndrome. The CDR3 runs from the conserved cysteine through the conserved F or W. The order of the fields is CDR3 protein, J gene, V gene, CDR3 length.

CDR3: CSAPNTGGNNEKLFF
J: TRBJ1-4
V: TRBV20-1
length: 15

CDR3: CSVDRTTVNYGYTF
J: TRBJ1-2
V: TRBV29-1
length: 14

CDR3: CASSLTETQYF
J: TRBJ2-5
V: TRBV12-3/TRBV12-4
length: 11

CDR3: CASSSGYTF
J: TRBJ1-2
V: TRBV2
length: 9

CDR3: CAWSPRGGQRNTEAFF
J: TRBJ1-1
V: TRBV30
length: 16

CDR3: CASSHPTGKGFYTEAFF
J: TRBJ1-1
V: TRBV4-1
length: 17

CDR3: CASSLLLPGNNEQFF
J: TRBJ2-1
V: TRBV12-3/TRBV12-4
length: 15

CDR3: CSASFLAGGDKAEQFF
J: TRBJ2-1
V: TRBV20-1
length: 16

CDR3: CASSTPLRRGKTSGRAYNEQFF
J: TRBJ2-1
V: TRBV19
length: 22

CDR3: CASSENGWGTYGYTF
J: TRBJ1-2
V: TRBV25-1
length: 15

CDR3: CASRPTRENEKLFF
J: TRBJ1-4
V: TRBV19
length: 14

CDR3: CSGANSYEQYF
J: TRBJ2-7
V: TRBV20-1
length: 11

CDR3: CASWTAYGYTF
J: TRBJ1-2
V: TRBV19
length: 11

CDR3: CASSYDRGGQPQHF
J: TRBJ1-5
V: TRBV12-3/TRBV12-4
length: 14

CDR3: CASSFGTSGSLGEQYF
J: TRBJ2-7
V: TRBV5-4
length: 16

CDR3: CATSEFGLDTQYF
J: TRBJ2-3
V: TRBV24-1
length: 13

CDR3: CASGLLQGEGSTEAFF
J: TRBJ1-1
V: TRBV12-5
length: 16

CDR3: CAISEVGSRSPKNIQYF
J: TRBJ2-4
V: TRBV10-3
length: 17

CDR3: CASSQGTQPQHF
J: TRBJ1-5
V: TRBV3-1
length: 12